The rows below give T cell receptor beta chains drawn from one sample of a study of tumor and adjacent non-tumor tissue in lung cancer. A single record per CDR3 protein comes from TCRdb applying MiXCR to the multiplex PCR reads. This sample has 120,000 or so distinct CDR3 sequences, with about 66% found just once. The specimen sequenced was lung tumor tissue. These TCRs come from a man aged 30 to 45 with non-small cell lung cancer. Each CDR3 is given with its conserved first and last residue. The D gene is left open where the match is weak. Rows may omit the clone size; those that give it use once, few, many or a size class.

D,V,size,J,DNA,CDR3
TRBD2,TRBV5-1,.,TRBJ2-1,TGCGCCAGCAGCCAGGGGCTAGCGGGTAATGAGCAGTTCTTC,CASSQGLAGNEQFF
.,TRBV4-3,.,TRBJ1-4,TGCGCCGGCAGCCAAGATTGGACCGAAAAACTATTTTTT,CAGSQDWTEKLFF
.,TRBV29-1,.,TRBJ2-7,TGCAGCGTTAATGCCGGTACACCCAACTACGAACAGTACTTC,CSVNAGTPNYEQYF
.,TRBV20-1,.,TRBJ2-1,TGCAGTGCTAGAGGCGGGGGCCGGGATAAACAGTTCTTC,CSARGGGRDKQFF
.,TRBV11-2,.,TRBJ2-1,TGTGCCAGCAGCTTATGTGCTAGCGCGTCCTACAATTGGCAATTCTTC,CASSLCASASYNWQFF
.,TRBV20-1,once,TRBJ2-3,TGCAGTGCTAACACGGATACCACAGATGCGCAGTATTTT,CSANTDTTDAQYF
.,TRBV12-3/TRBV12-4,.,TRBJ1-1,TGTGCCAGCAGTCTAGACCCTTCGGAGAGGATTAAAGCTTTCTTT,CASSLDPSERIKAFF
.,TRBV6-2/TRBV6-3,.,TRBJ1-5,TGTGCCAGCAGTTCTCTGGGTGGCAATCGCATTCAGCCCCAGCATTTT,CASSSLGGNRIQPQHF
.,TRBV6-2/TRBV6-3,many,TRBJ1-1,TGTGCCAGCAGTTGGTTCACTGAAGCTTTCTTT,CASSWFTEAFF
.,TRBV15,few,TRBJ2-5,TGTGCCACCAGCAGAGACCAAGAGACCCAGTACTTC,CATSRDQETQYF